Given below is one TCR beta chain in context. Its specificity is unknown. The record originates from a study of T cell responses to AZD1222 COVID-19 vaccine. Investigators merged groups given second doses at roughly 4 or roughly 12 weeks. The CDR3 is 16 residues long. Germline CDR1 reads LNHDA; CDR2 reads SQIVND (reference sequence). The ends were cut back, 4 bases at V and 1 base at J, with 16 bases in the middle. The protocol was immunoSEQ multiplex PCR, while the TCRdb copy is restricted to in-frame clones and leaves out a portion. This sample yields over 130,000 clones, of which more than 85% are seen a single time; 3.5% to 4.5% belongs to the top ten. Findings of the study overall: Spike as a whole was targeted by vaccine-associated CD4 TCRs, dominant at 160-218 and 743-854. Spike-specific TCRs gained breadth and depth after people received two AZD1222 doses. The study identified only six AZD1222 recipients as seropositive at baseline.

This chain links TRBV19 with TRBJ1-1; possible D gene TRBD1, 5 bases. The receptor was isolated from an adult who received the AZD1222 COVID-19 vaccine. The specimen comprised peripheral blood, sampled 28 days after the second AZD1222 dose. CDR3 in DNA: TGTGCCAGTAGTAAACTGGGGGACGCAAAGAACACTGAAGCTTTCTTT. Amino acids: CASSKLGDAKNTEAFF.